This TCR beta chain was sequenced in a study of T cell changes during pregnancy in multiple sclerosis. Sequencing was performed with immunoSEQ multiplex PCR; in TCRdb, only in-frame clones are kept and a portion is missing. The sample holds more than 80,000 clones, roughly 96% seen once. Germline loops: CDR1 SEHNR, CDR2 FQNEAQ (reference sequence). Trimming took 1 base from V and 4 from J; bases not matched to a gene: 0. The CDR3 runs 14 residues. The chain is built from TRBV7-9 and TRBJ1-2; 10 nucleotides align to TRBD1. The input for sequencing was peripheral blood, taken in the second trimester of pregnancy. The TCR originated in a female donor with multiple sclerosis, enrolled in a pregnancy study. CDR3 sequence reads: CASSLGTGGYGYTF. Here the CDR3 DNA reads TGTGCCAGCAGCTTAGGGACAGGGGGCTATGGCTACACCTTC.